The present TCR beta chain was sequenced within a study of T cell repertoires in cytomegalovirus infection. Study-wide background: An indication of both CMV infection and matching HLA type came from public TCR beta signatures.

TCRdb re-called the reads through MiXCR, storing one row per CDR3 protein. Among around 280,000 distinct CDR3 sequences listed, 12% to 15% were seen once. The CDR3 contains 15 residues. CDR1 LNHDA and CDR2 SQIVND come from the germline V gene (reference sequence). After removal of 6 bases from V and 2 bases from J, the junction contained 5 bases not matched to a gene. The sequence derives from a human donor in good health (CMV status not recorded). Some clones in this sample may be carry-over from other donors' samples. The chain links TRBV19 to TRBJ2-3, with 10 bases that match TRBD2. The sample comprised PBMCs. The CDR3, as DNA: TGTGCCAGTAGGCAAGCGGGGGGGATCACAGATACGCAGTATTTT. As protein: CASRQAGGITDTQYF.